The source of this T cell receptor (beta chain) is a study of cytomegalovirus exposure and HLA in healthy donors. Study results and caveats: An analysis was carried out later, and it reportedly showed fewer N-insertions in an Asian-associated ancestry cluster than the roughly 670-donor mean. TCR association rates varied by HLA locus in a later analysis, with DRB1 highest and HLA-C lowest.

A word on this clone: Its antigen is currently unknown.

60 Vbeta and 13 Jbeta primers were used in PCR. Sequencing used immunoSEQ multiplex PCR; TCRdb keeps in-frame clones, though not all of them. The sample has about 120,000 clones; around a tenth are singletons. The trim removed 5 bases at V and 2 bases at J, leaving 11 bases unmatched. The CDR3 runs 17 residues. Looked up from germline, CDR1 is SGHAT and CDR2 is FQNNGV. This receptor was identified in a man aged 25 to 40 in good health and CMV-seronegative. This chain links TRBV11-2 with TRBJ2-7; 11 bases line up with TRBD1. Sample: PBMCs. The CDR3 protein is CASSPSGRGQGAYEQYF. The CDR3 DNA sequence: TGTGCCAGCAGCCCATCAGGGAGGGGACAGGGGGCCTACGAGCAGTACTTC.